The 20 T cell receptor beta chains below all came from one sample that was sequenced in a study of shared clonotypes between healthy human individuals. CD45RO negativity and positive selection for CCR7 defined naive CD8 cells, a population that excluded terminally differentiated effector memory CD45RA+ cells. Clones were sequenced by immunoSEQ multiplex PCR, and TCRdb holds only the in-frame ones, with some missing. The top ten clones hold more than 0.95% of a sample with some 1,900,000 clones, roughly 94% of them seen once. Sequencing used naive CD8+ T cells sorted from blood. Receptors were obtained from a man aged 18 to 30 in good health.

CDR3 DNA: TGTGCCTGGAGTGCCCGCGGTCAGGAGTACGAGCAGTACTTC. Translating gives CAWSARGQEYEQYF. The chain uses TRBV30 and TRBJ2-7, with unresolved D. V shed 1 base and J shed 4 bases, with 14 bases lying between them. This CDR3 is built from 14 residues. In germline, CDR1 is GTSNPN, CDR2 SVGIG (reference sequence).

A remark on this clone: Additional DNA sequences in this sample encode the identical CDR3. The J gene is TRBJ2-5, the V gene TRBV7-9; TRBD2 might be the D (5 bases). Germline V lookup: CDR1 SEHNR, CDR2 FQNEAQ (reference sequence). This CDR3 comprises 14 residues. Trimming removed 5 bases at V and 5 bases at J, with 15 bases between. The CDR3 loop is CASSPSGVGETQYF. The CDR3 DNA is TGTGCCAGCAGCCCTTCCGGGGTAGGGGAGACCCAGTACTTC.

J is TRBJ1-1 and V is TRBV9; tentative D call: TRBD1 (5 bases). Germline lookup yields CDR1 SGDLS and CDR2 YYNGEE. The CDR3 loop spans 17 amino acids. The V gene lost 0 bases and the J gene lost 0 bases, with 15 bases spanning the gap. CDR3 coding DNA: TGTGCCAGCAGCGTAGTTCCTGCAGGGATATTGAACACTGAAGCTTTCTTT. Amino acid sequence: CASSVVPAGILNTEAFF.

The chain carries TRBV7-2 and TRBJ2-5, with D maybe TRBD2 (6 bases). Trimming stripped 4 bases from V and 7 bases from J, with 19 bases between. The CDR3 totals 15 residues. Germline CDR1 SGHTA, CDR2 FQGNSA. The CDR3 loop is CASSSSRDLFGTQYF. The DNA for the CDR3 is TGTGCCAGCAGCTCGTCCCGGGACTTATTTGGGACCCAGTACTTC.

The rearrangement uses TRBV11-2 and TRBJ1-1; D gene uncertain. Germline assignment: CDR1 SGHAT and CDR2 FQNNGV. This CDR3 spans 13 amino acids. V was cut by 3 bases and J by 1 base, with 6 bases left in between. The CDR3 DNA follows: TGTGCCAGCAGCTTTCCCCGGAACACTGAAGCTTTCTTT. Translated, it gives CASSFPRNTEAFF.

This chain links TRBV7-9 with TRBJ2-7; TRBD1 is a possible D gene (5 bases). The CDR3 is 15 residues long. The germline CDR1 and CDR2 sequences are SEHNR and FQNEAQ (reference sequence). V lost 0 bases and J 3 bases, leaving 12 bases between the germline ends. CDR3 sequence reads: CASSLALGLNYEQYF. CDR3 DNA sequence: TGTGCCAGCAGCTTAGCATTGGGGCTTAACTACGAGCAGTACTTC.

The chain has TRBV27 and TRBJ2-7; possibly TRBD1 or TRBD2 for D (5 bases each). The V end was cut by 6 bases, the J end by 5 bases, with 14 bases between. The CDR3 is 13 amino acids. Germline V gene data show CDR1 as MNHEY and CDR2 as SMNVEV (reference sequence). The CDR3 loop reads CASRSPGLNEQYF. CDR3 coding DNA: TGTGCCAGCAGGAGCCCGGGGCTCAACGAGCAGTACTTC.

Points on this clone: A junction end diverges from the germline sequence, so it may reflect a read error. The chain links TRBV5-1 to TRBJ2-7, with D possibly being TRBD2 (5 bases). CDR1 and CDR2 from the germline V gene are SGHRS and YFSETQ. This CDR3 has 15 residues. The CDR3 DNA reads TGCGCCAGCAGCTTGGTAACGGGATTGGGCTACGGGCAGTACTTC. This sequence encodes CASSLVTGLGYGQYF.

The chain links TRBV11-2 to TRBJ2-7, with 7 bases identical to TRBD1. The CDR3 is made up of 13 amino acids. V lost 4 bases to trimming and J lost 4 bases; unmatched junction nucleotides: 4. Germline loops: CDR1 SGHAT, CDR2 FQNNGV. CDR3 DNA: TGTGCCAGCAGCTATGACAGGGCGTACGAGCAGTACTTC. This gives the protein CASSYDRAYEQYF.

The rearrangement joins TRBV25-1 to TRBJ2-1; possibly TRBD2 for D (5 bases). CDR1 is MGHDK, CDR2 SYGVNS, per germline. The V end was cut by 5 bases, the J end by 0 bases, with 11 bases between. This CDR3 spans 15 amino acids. CDR3 sequence: CASSPVGSSYNEQFF. The CDR3 bases are TGTGCCAGCAGTCCTGTGGGGAGCTCCTACAATGAGCAGTTCTTC.

CDR3 nucleotide sequence: TGTGCCAGCAGTCAGGACAGGGGCCAAGAGACCCAGTACTTC. It translates to CASSQDRGQETQYF. V gene TRBV6-1 combines with J gene TRBJ2-5, with 9 positions matching TRBD1. CDR1 is MNHNS and CDR2 is SASEGT in the germline V gene. Trimming cost V 5 bases and J 1 base; bases outside gene matches: 2. There are 14 residues in the CDR3.

V gene TRBV5-8 combines with J gene TRBJ1-1; D possibly corresponds to TRBD1 (6 bases). CDR1 and CDR2 from the germline V gene are SGHTS and YDEGEE. This CDR3 comprises 13 residues. With 10 bases removed from V and 0 bases from J, the gap between germline ends came to 13 bases. The CDR3 bases are TGTGCCCGGCCAGGGGAAATGAACACTGAAGCTTTCTTT. As protein: CARPGEMNTEAFF.

This chain uses TRBV6-5 with TRBJ2-5; no reliable D call. The V gene lost 2 bases and the J gene lost 2 bases, with 9 bases spanning the gap. Per the germline V gene, CDR1 is MNHEY and CDR2 is SVGAGI. The CDR3 runs 14 residues. CDR3 sequence reads: CASSYSFGQETQYF. As DNA, the CDR3 is TGTGCCAGCAGTTACAGCTTCGGGCAAGAGACCCAGTACTTC.

About this clone: Other DNA variants within this sample encode the same CDR3. The rearrangement joins TRBV5-6 to TRBJ1-5; D not resolved. Between the trimmed V and J ends, which lost 0 bases and 2 bases, there was a span of 9 bases. Germline CDR1 and CDR2: SGHDT and YYEEEE. The CDR3 totals 15 residues. Written as DNA, the CDR3 is TGTGCCAGCAGCTTGGGGAGGGCCGGCAATCAGCCCCAGCATTTT. This codes for CASSLGRAGNQPQHF.

The chain uses TRBV28 and TRBJ2-7; D is possibly TRBD1 (5 bases). CDR3 length: 13 residues. Trimming left V 7 bases short and J 3 bases short, with 13 bases between. Per the germline V gene, CDR1 is MDHEN and CDR2 is SYDVKM. The CDR3 region has the DNA TGTGCCAGCACTACAGGTCCGGGCTACGAGCAGTACTTC. It specifies CASTTGPGYEQYF.

J is TRBJ2-1 and V is TRBV27; tentatively, D is TRBD2 (5 bases). Germline CDR1 is MNHEY and CDR2 is SMNVEV (reference sequence). The CDR3 is 18 residues long. Trimming took 5 bases from V and 2 from J, leaving 22 bases between them. The CDR3 DNA is TGTGCCAGCAGTCTCCAACCACCTAGCAGAGGAACCTACAATGAGCAGTTCTTC. It translates to CASSLQPPSRGTYNEQFF.

This clone was recorded only once. The chain is built from TRBV12-5 and TRBJ2-3; perhaps TRBD2 as D (5 bases). This CDR3 region has 16 residues. Between the trimmed V and J ends, which lost 1 base and 5 bases, there was a span of 16 bases. The germline gives CDR1 LGHNT, CDR2 FRNRAP. CDR3 region: CASGLDPAGGEDTQYF. As DNA, the CDR3 is TGTGCTAGTGGTTTGGACCCGGCCGGAGGTGAAGATACGCAGTATTTT. The full variable domain, with the rest looked up from reference TRBV12-5 and TRBJ2-3, is DARVTQTPRHKVTEMGQEVTMRCQPILGHNTVFWYRQTMMQGLELLAYFRNRAPLDDSGMPKDRFSAEMPDATLATLKIQPSEPRDSAVYFCASGLDPAGGEDTQYFGPGTRLTVL.

This chain links TRBV10-1 with TRBJ2-2; 7 bases align to TRBD1. The CDR3 has 17 residues. The J segment lost 5 bases and the V segment lost 2 bases, leaving 11 bases of the junction unmatched. Germline V gene sequence: CDR1 WNHNN, CDR2 SYGVQD (reference sequence). CDR3 sequence (DNA): TGCGCCAGCAGTGAGAAGTTGACAGGGTTGTCAACCGGGGAGCTGTTTTTT. Translated, it gives CASSEKLTGLSTGELFF.

The J gene is TRBJ2-3, the V gene TRBV19; 11 bases match TRBD2. Trimming removed 5 bases from V and 5 bases from J; junction bases left unmatched: 9. The CDR3 has 16 amino acids. Looked up from germline, CDR1 is LNHDA and CDR2 is SQIVND (reference sequence). DNA of the CDR3: TGTGCCAGTAGTCCCTTAGCGGGAGGGGGAAGAGATACGCAGTATTTT. Translation: CASSPLAGGGRDTQYF.

Note on this clone: Possible read error: a much larger clone is one base away. The sample carries other DNA sequences with the same CDR3. The V and J genes are TRBV4-1 and TRBJ2-7, with D possibly being TRBD2 (6 bases). V lost 6 bases, J lost 4 bases, and 7 bases lay in between. CDR3 length equals 11 residues. Per germline, CDR1 MGHRA and CDR2 YSYEKL. The CDR3 DNA sequence: TGCGCCAGCAGTGGGGGGTACGAGCAGTACTTC. This codes for CASSGGYEQYF.